This T cell receptor beta chain stems from a study of cytotoxic CD8 clonotypes in ibrutinib-treated CLL. Study at large: Responses comprised about 24 partial and 2 complete; at median around six years, roughly 15 remained remitted and about twelve progressed. It was after a median about 12 months of treatment, range 6 to 36, that response samples were taken.

Between the trimmed V and J ends, which lost 1 base and 6 bases, there was a span of 14 bases. The CDR3 sequence is 15 residues long. Germline assignment: CDR1 SGHKS and CDR2 YYEKEE (reference sequence). This table comes from immunoSEQ multiplex PCR, and its TCRdb copy is limited to in-frame clones, with some not included. The data contain approximately 150,000 clones, 84% of them singletons. Notes on this clone: As yet, its antigen is unknown.

The TCR beta libraries used approximately 2 micrograms of genomic DNA that came from cryopreserved PBMCs. Study outcomes and limitations: Among the clonotypes, public ones were uncommon and contracted or held stable on treatment.

The sequence was obtained from a human donor with chronic lymphocytic leukemia. This sequence joins TRBV5-5 and TRBJ2-1; the D gene could be TRBD1 or TRBD2 (5 bases each). The sample consisted of PBMCs, taken after 24 months of ibrutinib treatment. The CDR3 coding sequence is TGTGCCAGCAGCTTGCAAGGGGACGGTGGCAATGAGCAGTTCTTC. It is translated as CASSLQGDGGNEQFF.